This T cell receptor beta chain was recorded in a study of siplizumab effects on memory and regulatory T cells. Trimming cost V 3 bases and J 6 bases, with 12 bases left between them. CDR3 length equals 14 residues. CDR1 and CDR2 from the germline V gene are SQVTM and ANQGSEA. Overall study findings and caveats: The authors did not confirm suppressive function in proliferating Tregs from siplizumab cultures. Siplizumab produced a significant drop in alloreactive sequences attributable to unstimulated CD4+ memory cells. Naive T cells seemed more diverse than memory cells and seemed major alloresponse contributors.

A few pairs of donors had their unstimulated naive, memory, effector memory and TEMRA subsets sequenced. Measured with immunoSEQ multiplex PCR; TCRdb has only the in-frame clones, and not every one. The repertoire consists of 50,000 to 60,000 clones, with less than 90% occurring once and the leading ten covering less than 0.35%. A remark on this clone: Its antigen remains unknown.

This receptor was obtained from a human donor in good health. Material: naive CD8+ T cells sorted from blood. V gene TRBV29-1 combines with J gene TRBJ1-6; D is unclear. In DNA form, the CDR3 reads TGCAGCGTTGAGGGTCTTTTAGGTAATTCACCCCTCCACTTT. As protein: CSVEGLLGNSPLHF. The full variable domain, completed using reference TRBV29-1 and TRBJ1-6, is SAVISQKPSRDICQRGTSLTIQCQVDSQVTMMFWYRQQPGQSLTLIATANQGSEATYESGFVIDKFPISRPNLTFSTLTVSNMSPEDSSIYLCSVEGLLGNSPLHFGNGTRLTVT.